These 2 T cell receptor beta chains share one sample of origin, sequenced in a study of T cell repertoires in cytomegalovirus infection. Antigens for these TCRs are unknown. TCRdb ran MiXCR on the reads and lists one entry per CDR3 protein. The sample contains around 430,000 distinct CDR3 sequences, more than 40% of which appear only once. The starting material was cultured PBMCs, obtained from culture after CMV antigen stimulation. Receptors originate from a human donor in good health (CMV status not recorded). Some clones in this sample may be carry-over from other donors' samples.

The rearrangement links TRBV29-1 to TRBJ2-7, with D perhaps given as TRBD1 or TRBD2 (6 bases each). This CDR3 spans 12 amino acids. Looked up from germline, CDR1 is SQVTM and CDR2 is ANQGSEA. The V gene lost 6 bases and the J gene lost 1 base, with 10 bases spanning the gap. The CDR3 DNA sequence: TGCAGCGTCGGGGGCCGATCCTACGAGCAGTACTTC. Protein sequence: CSVGGRSYEQYF.

This chain connects TRBV7-9 to TRBJ2-3; D unresolved. V lost 5 bases and J 1 base, leaving 4 bases between the germline ends. CDR1 SEHNR and CDR2 FQNEAQ come from the germline V gene (reference sequence). The CDR3 consists of 12 residues. CDR3 sequence reads: CASSQRTDTQYF. The CDR3 nucleotides read TGTGCCAGCAGCCAGCGCACAGATACGCAGTATTTT.